Listed here are 5 T cell receptor beta chains from one sample, sequenced in a study of shared clonotypes between healthy human individuals. The method was immunoSEQ multiplex PCR; TCRdb's version includes in-frame clones alone and lacks a portion of them. The table shows a few million clones, with approximately 96% occurring only once. What was sequenced was naive CD4+ T cells sorted from blood. Subset defined: CD45RA+ positively selected. The receptor source for this set is a man between 18 and 29 years old in good health.

The sample holds one count of this clone. The V call is TRBV30, the J call TRBJ1-2; TRBD1 agrees at 7 bases. This CDR3 contains 14 residues. CDR1 GTSNPN and CDR2 SVGIG come from the germline V gene (reference sequence). After removal of 0 bases from V and 2 bases from J, the junction contained 3 bases not matched to a gene. CDR3 sequence reads: CAWSVLTGNYGYTF. CDR3 in DNA: TGTGCCTGGAGTGTACTGACAGGGAACTATGGCTACACCTTC.

The chain links TRBV11-2 to TRBJ2-7; D gene unclear. Trimming took 5 bases from V and 4 from J, leaving 9 bases between them. This CDR3 is built from 12 residues. The germline V gene encodes CDR1 SGHAT and CDR2 FQNNGV. CDR3 DNA sequence: TGTGCCAGCAGCAAACGACTGTACGAGCAGTACTTC. Residues: CASSKRLYEQYF.

V and J are TRBV7-8 and TRBJ2-3; D is possibly TRBD2 (6 bases). The CDR3 contains 17 residues. V lost 3 bases and J 2 bases, leaving 18 bases between the germline ends. Germline CDR1 is SGHVS and CDR2 is FQNEAQ. CDR3 sequence reads: CASSFGSRGVLTDTQYF. DNA for the CDR3: TGTGCCAGCAGCTTCGGGAGTCGCGGGGTCCTCACAGATACGCAGTATTTT.

This clone has just a few counts. V usage is TRBV10-1 and J usage is TRBJ2-3; TRBD2 matches at 9 bases. Germline CDR1 is WNHNN and CDR2 is SYGVQD (reference sequence). V shed 8 bases and J 3 bases; nucleotides not matched to a gene: 12. The CDR3 contains 16 residues. The CDR3 here is CASLIEASGNTDTQYF. The CDR3 DNA is TGCGCCAGCCTGATCGAGGCTAGCGGGAATACAGATACGCAGTATTTT.

This chain connects TRBV6-5 to TRBJ1-2; D perhaps matches TRBD1 (5 bases). V was clipped by 5 bases and J by 2 bases, with 12 bases between them. The CDR3 has 14 residues. CDR1 and CDR2 from the germline V gene are MNHEY and SVGAGI. The DNA for the CDR3 is TGTGCCAGCAGTAACGGGGGGGTAAACTATGGCTACACCTTC. Protein: CASSNGGVNYGYTF.